A selection of T cell receptor beta chains follows, all from one sample in a study of blood T cell repertoires in COVID-19. Data came from immunoSEQ multiplex PCR; TCRdb stores just in-frame clones and leaves some out. The repertoire includes 390,000 or so clones, around 83% of them detected once, and over 4.5% sits in the top ten. The sample taken for sequencing was PBMCs or T cells enriched from blood (not recorded which). The origin of the receptors is a woman aged 50 to 65 who had recovered from COVID-19. Both conserved end residues are part of each CDR3. D genes are given only for firm matches. Rows may omit the clone size; those that give it use once, few, many or a size class.

v_call: TRBV7-2
d_call: .
j_call: TRBJ2-5
clone_size: .
cdr3_nt: TGTGCCAGCAGCTTAGTCTTACAAGAGACCCAGTACTTC
cdr3_aa: CASSLVLQETQYF

v_call: TRBV5-8
d_call: TRBD2
j_call: TRBJ2-1
clone_size: .
cdr3_nt: TGTGCCAGCAGGAGGACTAGCGATTTTGGATCCTACAATGAGCAGTTCTTC
cdr3_aa: CASRRTSDFGSYNEQFF

v_call: TRBV29-1
d_call: .
j_call: TRBJ2-3
clone_size: .
cdr3_nt: TGCAGCGTCCTAGGGGGGGCTCTGTCCACAGATACGCAGTATTTT
cdr3_aa: CSVLGGALSTDTQYF

v_call: TRBV6-5
d_call: TRBD1
j_call: TRBJ1-6
clone_size: .
cdr3_nt: TGTGCCAGCAGTCCCCAGGGGGCTCGTTCACCCCTCCACTTT
cdr3_aa: CASSPQGARSPLHF

v_call: TRBV6-5
d_call: .
j_call: TRBJ1-2
clone_size: .
cdr3_nt: TGTGCCAGCAGTTACTCAACAAAAAACTATGGCTACACCTTC
cdr3_aa: CASSYSTKNYGYTF

v_call: TRBV6-1
d_call: TRBD2
j_call: TRBJ2-1
clone_size: .
cdr3_nt: TGTGCCAGCAGGGAATCTAGCGGGAGGTGGCGCTCCTACAATGAGCAGTTCTTC
cdr3_aa: CASRESSGRWRSYNEQFF

v_call: TRBV2
d_call: .
j_call: TRBJ1-2
clone_size: .
cdr3_nt: TGTGCCAGCAGTTCCCAGGGCAACTATGGCTACACCTTC
cdr3_aa: CASSSQGNYGYTF

v_call: TRBV5-1
d_call: TRBD2
j_call: TRBJ2-1
clone_size: .
cdr3_nt: TGCGCCAGCAGCTTGGTAGCTAGCGGGGGGAGTAAGGACAATGAGCAGTTCTTC
cdr3_aa: CASSLVASGGSKDNEQFF

v_call: TRBV9
d_call: TRBD1
j_call: TRBJ1-6
clone_size: .
cdr3_nt: TGTGCCAGCAGCGACGACCGACAGGGCGCTGGTTCACCCCTCCACTTT
cdr3_aa: CASSDDRQGAGSPLHF

v_call: TRBV12-3/TRBV12-4
d_call: .
j_call: TRBJ1-1
clone_size: few
cdr3_nt: TGTGCCAGCAGCCCGGACAGCTACACTGAAGCTTTCTTT
cdr3_aa: CASSPDSYTEAFF

v_call: TRBV7-2
d_call: .
j_call: TRBJ1-1
clone_size: few
cdr3_nt: TGTGCCAGCAGCTTGTACACGAACACTGAAGCTTTCTTT
cdr3_aa: CASSLYTNTEAFF

v_call: TRBV7-7
d_call: TRBD2
j_call: TRBJ2-5
clone_size: .
cdr3_nt: TGTGCTAGCAGCTTAAGGACTAGCCCTCAAGAGACCCAGTACTTC
cdr3_aa: CASSLRTSPQETQYF

v_call: TRBV6-5
d_call: TRBD1
j_call: TRBJ2-1
clone_size: .
cdr3_nt: TGTGCCAGCCTTGAATGGGACAGGGGGAACAATGAGCAGTTCTTC
cdr3_aa: CASLEWDRGNNEQFF

v_call: TRBV7-9
d_call: .
j_call: TRBJ1-1
clone_size: .
cdr3_nt: TGTGCCAGCAGCTTCACCTGGGGACAACCGAACACTGAAGCTTTCTTT
cdr3_aa: CASSFTWGQPNTEAFF

v_call: TRBV9
d_call: .
j_call: TRBJ2-1
clone_size: .
cdr3_nt: TGTGCCAGCAGCGTCCGGGACACCCACAATGAGCAGTTCTTC
cdr3_aa: CASSVRDTHNEQFF